The clone carrying this T cell receptor beta chain was seen only a few times. TCRdb fed the RT-PCR reads into MiXCR, producing one record per CDR3 protein. The sample lists about 680,000 distinct CDR3 sequences, more than 13% occurring once. Germline values: CDR1 LGHNA, CDR2 YSLEER. The V end was cut by 4 bases, the J end by 5 bases, with 30 bases between. The CDR3 spans 19 residues. The J gene is TRBJ2-7, the V gene TRBV4-3; maybe TRBD2 (6 bases). Sequencing was done on a sample of memory CD4+ T cells from blood. This TCR derives from a female donor in good health, serving as a healthy control. This CDR3 reads CASSRRLGGTTAFSDEQYF. In DNA form, the CDR3 reads TGCGCCAGCAGCCGAAGACTGGGCGGGACGACCGCTTTTTCGGACGAGCAGTACTTC.